Each of the 26 T cell receptor beta chains below was sequenced from the same sample in a study of cytomegalovirus exposure and HLA in healthy donors (dated by TCRdb to about 2017). The library came from the immunoSEQ multiplex PCR assay. The multiplex PCR relied on a mix of 60 forward primers for TCR Vbeta segments and 13 reverse primers for TCR Jbeta segments. Entries here come from immuneACCESS through TCRdb and include only in-frame sequences with V and J called. Some clones fail to appear in such tables; in the studies checked, an unresolved V gene covers under half of the shortfall, and the cause of the remainder is unknown. Here the sample has approximately 170,000 clones; just under 80% occur a single time. The leading ten clones occupy around 7% of the sample. Sequencing was done on a sample of PBMCs. The receptors originated from a woman aged 40 to 50 in good health and CMV-seropositive.

In its sample, this clone was seen a few times. The J gene is TRBJ1-4, the V gene TRBV30; 10 nucleotides agree with TRBD1. Germline CDR1 and CDR2: GTSNPN and SVGIG (reference sequence). V was pared by 6 bases and J by 10 bases, with 8 bases of the junction left unmatched. The CDR3 is made up of 13 amino acids. CDR3 coding DNA: TGTGCCTGCCCGGGACAGGGGAAGGGAAAACTGTTTTTT. This codes for CACPGQGKGKLFF.

This chain uses TRBV1 with TRBJ2-7; the table names TRBD1, a call not compared with the DNA. TRBV1 is a recognized pseudogene. This CDR3 region has 12 residues. CDR3: CTSRDSSYEQYF. The CDR3 DNA sequence: TGCACCAGCAGGGACAGCTCCTACGAGCAGTACTTC.

V and J are TRBV10-1 and TRBJ2-1, with 8 nucleotides matching TRBD2. The CDR3 runs 14 residues. V trimming: 4 bases; J trimming: 2 bases; junction bases outside the gene matches: 1. Germline CDR1 WNHNN, CDR2 SYGVQD (reference sequence). The CDR3 here is CASSGGLAYNEQFF. DNA for the CDR3: TGCGCCAGCAGTGGGGGACTAGCCTACAATGAGCAGTTCTTC.

This chain joins TRBV6-5 and TRBJ2-7; TRBD2 aligns across 7 bases. The CDR3 covers 16 residues. Looked up from germline, CDR1 is MNHEY and CDR2 is SVGAGI. The ends lost 3 bases at V and 2 bases at J; junction bases unmatched: 10. The CDR3 nucleotides are TGTGCCAGCAGTTATCGGGATTTCGGGGGGACCTACGAGCAGTACTTC. Protein: CASSYRDFGGTYEQYF.

CDR3 nucleotides: TGTGCCAGCAGCTTTAGCGGGGGTTCCGATGAGCAGTTCTTC. This gives the protein CASSFSGGSDEQFF. The rearrangement uses TRBV5-4 and TRBJ2-1, with 9 bases fitting TRBD2. CDR1 is SGHNT and CDR2 is YYREEE in the germline V gene (reference sequence). CDR3 length: 14 residues. V lost 2 bases and J lost 8; bases outside the gene matches: 5.

The rearrangement uses TRBV5-4 and TRBJ1-2; 8 bases match TRBD1. V trimming: 2 bases; J trimming: 7 bases; junction bases outside the gene matches: 7. The CDR3 has 14 residues. CDR1 and CDR2 from the germline V gene are SGHNT and YYREEE (reference sequence). CDR3 in DNA: TGTGCCAGCAGCTTCAAAGGGACAGGTGGTGGCTACACCTTC. Residues: CASSFKGTGGGYTF.

The chain links TRBV29-1 to TRBJ2-4, with D perhaps matching TRBD2 (6 bases). V gave up 5 bases and J gave up 3 bases, with 14 bases separating them. The CDR3 covers 14 residues. Germline values: CDR1 SQVTM, CDR2 ANQGSEA. The CDR3 nucleotides are TGCAGCGTTCCCGAGGAGGGGAACAAAAACATTCAGTACTTC. Translating gives CSVPEEGNKNIQYF. Drawing the rest from reference TRBV29-1 and TRBJ2-4, the complete variable domain is SAVISQKPSRDICQRGTSLTIQCQVDSQVTMMFWYRQQPGQSLTLIATANQGSEATYESGFVIDKFPISRPNLTFSTLTVSNMSPEDSSIYLCSVPEEGNKNIQYFGAGTRLSVL.

The rearrangement uses TRBV19 and TRBJ2-3; D gene uncertain. This CDR3 has 15 amino acids. Trimming stripped 1 base from V and 2 bases from J, with 10 bases between. Germline-derived CDR1 and CDR2 are LNHDA and SQIVND (reference sequence). The CDR3 DNA follows: TGTGCCAGTAGTATAGTTGGCAGTCACACAGATACGCAGTATTTT. This codes for CASSIVGSHTDTQYF.

This clone was counted between two and nine times. This chain connects TRBV7-2 to TRBJ2-7; no reliable D call. The germline CDR1 and CDR2 sequences are SGHTA and FQGNSA. Trimming left V 4 bases short and J 5 bases short, with 6 bases between. The CDR3 length is 11 residues. CDR3 protein: CASSSLDEQYF. The CDR3 DNA is TGTGCCAGCAGCTCACTGGACGAGCAGTACTTC.

The chain joins TRBV5-6 to TRBJ2-5; TRBD2 matches at 9 bases. The CDR3 runs 16 residues. Germline V lookup: CDR1 SGHDT, CDR2 YYEEEE. Losses at the gene ends were 0 bases for V and 4 bases for J; bases not matched to a gene: 7. The CDR3 DNA is TGTGCCAGCAGCTTGGCCGGCGGGGGGGCCTCAGAGACCCAGTACTTC. This sequence encodes CASSLAGGGASETQYF.

The rearrangement links TRBV18 to TRBJ1-1, with D perhaps TRBD1 (6 bases). The V gene lost 0 bases and the J gene lost 1 base, with 9 bases spanning the gap. Germline V gene data show CDR1 as KGHSH and CDR2 as LQKENI. The CDR3 extends over 15 amino acids. The CDR3 DNA sequence: TGTGCCAGCTCACCACCCCAGGGGAGGAACACTGAAGCTTTCTTT. It specifies CASSPPQGRNTEAFF.

The chain employs TRBV6-5 and TRBJ2-2; 7 bases are shared with TRBD1. Germline loops: CDR1 MNHEY, CDR2 SVGAGI. The CDR3 loop spans 15 amino acids. V gave up 6 bases and J gave up 5 bases; unmatched junction bases: 9. The CDR3 DNA reads TGTGCCAGCAGCAGAACAGGGGAAGGGACCGGGGAGCTGTTTTTT. Protein product: CASSRTGEGTGELFF.

V and J are TRBV9 and TRBJ2-3, with 10 bases that match TRBD2. Germline lookup yields CDR1 SGDLS and CDR2 YYNGEE. Trimming took 0 bases from V and 2 from J; bases not matched to a gene: 6. The CDR3 runs 17 residues. The CDR3 DNA reads TGTGCCAGCAGCGTAGAGCCTAGCGGGGGAAACACAGATACGCAGTATTTT. Translating gives CASSVEPSGGNTDTQYF.

The chain has TRBV4-2 and TRBJ1-2; D uncertain. With 1 base removed from V and 4 bases from J, the gap between germline ends came to 16 bases. CDR1 LGHNA and CDR2 YNFKEQ come from the germline V gene. CDR3 length: 16 amino acids. CDR3: CASSQVGTNRGYGYTF. In DNA form, the CDR3 reads TGTGCCAGCAGCCAAGTAGGAACCAACCGCGGCTATGGCTACACCTTC.

The CDR3 DNA reads TGTGCCAGCAAGGCAGGGCAAGCGAACACTGAAGCTTTCTTT. Translated: CASKAGQANTEAFF. This rearrangement joins TRBV2 to TRBJ1-1; D perhaps matches TRBD1 (5 bases). Trimming removed 7 bases at V and 1 base at J, with 13 bases between. The CDR3 sequence is 14 residues long. CDR1 is SNHLY, CDR2 FYNNEI, per germline.

This clone was counted only a few times. The germline gene is not matched at one end of the junction; a read error may be the cause. This rearrangement joins TRBV7-7 to TRBJ2-7; D not certain. This CDR3 has 13 residues. CDR1 SSHAT and CDR2 FNYEAQ come from the germline V gene (reference sequence). This CDR3 reads CASSLSSSYEQYF. Written as DNA, the CDR3 is TGTGCTAGCAGCTTATCCTCCAGCTACGAGCAGTACTTC.

The chain links TRBV6-1 to TRBJ2-1, with 8 bases fitting TRBD2. The V and J ends lost 11 bases and 1 base, in that order; junction bases with no gene match: 10. Looked up from germline, CDR1 is MNHNS and CDR2 is SASEGT. This CDR3 contains 15 residues. The CDR3 loop reads CAGGGGGGSYNEQFF. The CDR3 DNA reads as TGTGCCGGGGGGGGTGGCGGGGGGTCCTACAATGAGCAGTTCTTC.

The rearrangement joins TRBV14 to TRBJ1-1; D gene unclear. CDR1 is SGHDN, CDR2 FVKESK, per germline. This CDR3 is built from 15 residues. V lost 1 base and J lost 2, with 11 bases in between. DNA for the CDR3: TGTGCCAGCAGCCAAGCAGTGGGCGTTAACACTGAAGCTTTCTTT. This sequence encodes CASSQAVGVNTEAFF.

The chain carries TRBV5-4 and TRBJ1-2, with TRBD1 identical over 8 bases. V dropped 2 bases and J dropped 5; count of bases not matched to a gene: 2. This CDR3 has 13 residues. The germline CDR1 and CDR2 sequences are SGHNT and YYREEE (reference sequence). The CDR3 region is CASSFGQGYGYTF. The DNA for the CDR3 is TGTGCCAGCAGCTTTGGACAGGGATATGGCTACACCTTC.

The chain joins TRBV5-4 to TRBJ1-1, with 7 bases aligning to TRBD1. CDR3 length: 14 amino acids. V trimming: 4 bases; J trimming: 3 bases; junction bases outside the gene matches: 6. CDR1 is SGHNT, CDR2 YYREEE, per germline (reference sequence). The CDR3 nucleotides read TGTGCCAGCAGCGCACAGGGGCCCTACACTGAAGCTTTCTTT. Protein sequence: CASSAQGPYTEAFF.

This clone was seen a few times. V and J are TRBV7-9 and TRBJ1-2; no clear D. The germline V gene encodes CDR1 SEHNR and CDR2 FQNEAQ (reference sequence). V shed 1 base and J shed 7 bases, with 10 bases lying between them. CDR3 size: 13 residues. CDR3 DNA sequence: TGTGCCAGCAGCTTAGAAGTTGGCTCTGGCTACACCTTC. Protein product: CASSLEVGSGYTF.

On this clone itself: The junction departs from the called germline gene at one end, perhaps through a read error. The V and J genes are TRBV5-1 and TRBJ2-4; TRBD1 matches at 10 bases. The CDR3 extends over 15 amino acids. Germline V gives CDR1 SGHRS, CDR2 YFSETQ. The CDR3 here is CASSSGRDRGNSQYF. For the CDR3, the DNA is TGCGCCAGCAGCTCGGGTCGGGACAGGGGTAACAGTCAGTACTTC.

The chain carries TRBV30 and TRBJ2-5, with 10 bases fitting TRBD2. The CDR3 loop spans 15 amino acids. Per the germline V gene, CDR1 is GTSNPN and CDR2 is SVGIG (reference sequence). V trimming: 2 bases; J trimming: 4 bases; junction bases outside the gene matches: 7. In DNA form, the CDR3 reads TGTGCCTGGAGTAGGTCTAGCGGGGGAGGAGAGACCCAGTACTTC. Translated: CAWSRSSGGGETQYF.

V usage is TRBV5-4 and J usage is TRBJ1-2; D uncertain. The CDR3 covers 14 residues. The V and J ends lost 4 bases and 2 bases respectively, with 12 bases between them. CDR1 is SGHNT and CDR2 is YYREEE in the germline V gene (reference sequence). The CDR3 coding sequence is TGTGCCAGCAGCGGACGCACGGGGAACTATGGCTACACCTTC. Protein: CASSGRTGNYGYTF.

This clone was seen once. The chain recombines TRBV15 with TRBJ2-7; maybe TRBD1 (5 bases). CDR3 length: 15 amino acids. Germline V gives CDR1 LNHNV, CDR2 YYDKDF (reference sequence). The V end lost 4 bases, the J end lost 1 base, and 14 bases lay between the germline ends. The CDR3 sequence: CATSKRQAGSYEQYF. CDR3 DNA: TGTGCCACCAGCAAGAGGCAGGCAGGGTCCTACGAGCAGTACTTC.

The V and J genes are TRBV5-1 and TRBJ1-1; tentative D call: TRBD1 (6 bases). Trimming stripped 4 bases from V and 3 bases from J, with 10 bases between. From germline, CDR1 is SGHRS and CDR2 YFSETQ. The length of the CDR3 is 13 residues. CDR3 residues: CASSQTGYTEAFF. The CDR3, as DNA: TGCGCCAGCAGCCAAACAGGGTACACTGAAGCTTTCTTT.